This entry is about one TCR beta chain. Germline CDR1 is KGHSH and CDR2 is LQKENI. After removal of 1 base from V and 5 bases from J, the junction contained 3 bases not matched to a gene. The CDR3 contains 15 residues. This record belongs to a study of blood T cell repertoires in COVID-19. Self-reported history from a screening survey and questionnaire set each donor's cohort. All exposed participants met a person with COVID-19 within 2 weeks before entering the study. Assay used: immunoSEQ multiplex PCR; TCRdb lists only in-frame clones, some missing. The sample contains 250,000 or so clones, about 85% of which appear only once.

V gene TRBV18 combines with J gene TRBJ1-4; 8 nucleotides match TRBD1. Sequencing used PBMCs or T cells enriched from blood (not recorded which). The clonotype was recovered from a woman in her forties or fifties who had been exposed to COVID-19. The CDR3 spells CASSPRTGFNEKLFF. The CDR3 bases are TGTGCCAGCTCACCACGGACAGGGTTCAATGAAAAACTGTTTTTT.